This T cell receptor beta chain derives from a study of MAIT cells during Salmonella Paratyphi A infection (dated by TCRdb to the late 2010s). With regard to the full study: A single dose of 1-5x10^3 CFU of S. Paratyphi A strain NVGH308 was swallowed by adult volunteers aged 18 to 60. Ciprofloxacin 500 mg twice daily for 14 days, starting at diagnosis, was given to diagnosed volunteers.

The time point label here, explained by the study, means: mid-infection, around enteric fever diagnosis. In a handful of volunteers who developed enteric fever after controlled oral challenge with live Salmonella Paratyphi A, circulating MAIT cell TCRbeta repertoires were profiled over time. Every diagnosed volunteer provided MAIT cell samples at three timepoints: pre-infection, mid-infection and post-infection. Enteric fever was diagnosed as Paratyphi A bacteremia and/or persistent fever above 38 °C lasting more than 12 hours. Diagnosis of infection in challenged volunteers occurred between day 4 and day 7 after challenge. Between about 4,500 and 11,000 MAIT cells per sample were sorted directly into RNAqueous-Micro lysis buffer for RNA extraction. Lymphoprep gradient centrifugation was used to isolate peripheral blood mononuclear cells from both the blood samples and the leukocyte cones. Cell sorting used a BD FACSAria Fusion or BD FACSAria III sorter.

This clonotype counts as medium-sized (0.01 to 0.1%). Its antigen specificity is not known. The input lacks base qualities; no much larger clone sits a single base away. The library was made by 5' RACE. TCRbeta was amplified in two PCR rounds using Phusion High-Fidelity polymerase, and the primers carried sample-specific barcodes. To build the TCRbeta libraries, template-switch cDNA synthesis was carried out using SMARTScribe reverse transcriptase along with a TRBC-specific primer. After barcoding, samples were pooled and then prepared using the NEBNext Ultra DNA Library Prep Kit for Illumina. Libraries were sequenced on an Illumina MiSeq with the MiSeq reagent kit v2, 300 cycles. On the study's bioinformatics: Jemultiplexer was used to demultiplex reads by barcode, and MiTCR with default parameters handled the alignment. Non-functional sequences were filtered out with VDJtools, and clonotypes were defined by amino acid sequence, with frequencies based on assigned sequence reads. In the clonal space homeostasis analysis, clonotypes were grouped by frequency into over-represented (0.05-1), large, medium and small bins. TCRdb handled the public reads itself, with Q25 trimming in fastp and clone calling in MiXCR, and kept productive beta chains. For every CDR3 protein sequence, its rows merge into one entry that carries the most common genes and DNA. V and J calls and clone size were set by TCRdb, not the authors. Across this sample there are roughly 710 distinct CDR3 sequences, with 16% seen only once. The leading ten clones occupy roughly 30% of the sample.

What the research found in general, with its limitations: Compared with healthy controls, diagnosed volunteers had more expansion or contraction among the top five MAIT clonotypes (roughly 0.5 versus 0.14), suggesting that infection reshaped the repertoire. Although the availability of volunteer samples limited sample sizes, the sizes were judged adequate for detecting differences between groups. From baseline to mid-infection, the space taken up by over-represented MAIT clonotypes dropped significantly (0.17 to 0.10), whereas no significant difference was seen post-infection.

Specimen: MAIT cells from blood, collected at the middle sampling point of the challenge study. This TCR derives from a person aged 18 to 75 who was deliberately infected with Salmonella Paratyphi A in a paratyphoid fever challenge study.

The CDR3 amino acid sequence is: CASSTDPGSTDTQYF. The bases are TGTGCCAGCTCTACTGATCCAGGGAGCACAGATACGCAGTATTTT. This sequence uses TRBV6-4 and TRBJ2-3; possibly the D gene is TRBD1, per 5 matching bases. Between the V and J ends, shortened by 8 bases and 0 bases respectively, the junction contains 15 bases. The CDR3 holds 15 amino acids from the cysteine to the phenylalanine. The retained sequence is limited to the CDR3, 45 bases, with the frame set at the first base. Via the germline V gene, CDR1 is MRHNA and CDR2 SNTAGT.